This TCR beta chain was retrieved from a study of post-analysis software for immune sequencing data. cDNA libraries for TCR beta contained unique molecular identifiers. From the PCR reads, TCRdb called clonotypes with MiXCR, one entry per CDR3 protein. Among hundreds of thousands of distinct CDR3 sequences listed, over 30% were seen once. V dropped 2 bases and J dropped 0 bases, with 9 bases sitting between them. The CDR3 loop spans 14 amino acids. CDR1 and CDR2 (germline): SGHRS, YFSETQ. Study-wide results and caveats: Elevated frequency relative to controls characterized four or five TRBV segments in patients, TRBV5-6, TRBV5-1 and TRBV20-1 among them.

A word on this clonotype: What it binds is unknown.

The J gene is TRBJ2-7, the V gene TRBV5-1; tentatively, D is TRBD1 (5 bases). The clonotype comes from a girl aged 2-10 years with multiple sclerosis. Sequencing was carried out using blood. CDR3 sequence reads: CASSFVRASYEQYF. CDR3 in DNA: TGCGCCAGCAGCTTTGTCAGGGCCTCCTACGAGCAGTACTTC.